These T cell receptor beta chains were read from a single sample in a study of shared clonotypes between healthy human individuals. Assay: immunoSEQ multiplex PCR; the TCRdb copy retains only in-frame clones and omits some. The profile shows millions of clones, about 93% of them singletons. Specimen: naive CD8+ T cells from PBMCs. Every receptor here comes from a man younger than 35 in good health. Some clones in this sample may be carry-over from other donors' samples. Both conserved end residues are part of each CDR3. The D gene is left open where the match is weak. Some rows have no size entry. The others give once, few or many, or a class for an expanded clone.

J	D	V	size	DNA	CDR3
TRBJ2-1	TRBD2	TRBV13	-	TGTGCCAGCAGCTTAGTTCTGGGCGGGAGGGGCTCCTACAATGAGCAGTTCTTC	CASSLVLGGRGSYNEQFF
TRBJ2-7	-	TRBV7-6	once	TGTGCCAGCAGCTTCCTGGAGAGCTCCTACGAGCAGTACTTC	CASSFLESSYEQYF
TRBJ2-7	TRBD2	TRBV28	-	TGTGCCAGCGCCTTTAGCGGGAGGGCCCACGAGCAGTACTTC	CASAFSGRAHEQYF
TRBJ2-7	-	TRBV2	-	TGTGCCACCGTTATAGCGGAAGCGGCCTACGAGCAGTACTTC	CATVIAEAAYEQYF
TRBJ2-5	-	TRBV7-8	-	TGTGCCAGCAGCACGAAGCAGATCCAAGAGACCCAGTACTTC	CASSTKQIQETQYF
TRBJ2-3	-	TRBV5-1	-	TGCGCCAGCGGGGATTCGACAGGCTGGACCGATACGCAGTATTTT	CASGDSTGWTDTQYF
TRBJ2-1	-	TRBV9	-	TGTGCCAGCAGCGTAGGAGGGTTTACTAATGAGCAGTTCTTC	CASSVGGFTNEQFF
TRBJ2-7	-	TRBV27	-	TGTGCCAGCAGTTTATCCCCCTCGTTGTGGTACGAGCAGTACTTC	CASSLSPSLWYEQYF
TRBJ2-1	-	TRBV9	-	TGTGCCAGCCAGCCCCTGCGGCAGAGCTCCTACAATGAGCAGTTCTTC	CASQPLRQSSYNEQFF
TRBJ2-7	-	TRBV29-1	-	TGCAGCGTTGAAGTTGACGGACAGAGGTACTACGAGCAGTACTTC	CSVEVDGQRYYEQYF
TRBJ1-5	-	TRBV28	few	TGTGCCAGCTCTTGGGTCCGAGAAGGGCCTCAGCCCCAGCATTTT	CASSWVREGPQPQHF
TRBJ2-1	-	TRBV27	-	TGTGCCAGCAGTTTGCGGCAGGCCTACAATGAGCAGTTCTTC	CASSLRQAYNEQFF
TRBJ2-7	-	TRBV14	-	TGTGCCAGCAGCTACGGGCAGACTTCAACCTACGAGCAGTACTTC	CASSYGQTSTYEQYF
TRBJ1-5	TRBD1	TRBV5-1	-	TGCGCCAGCAGCCCCGGACAGGGGGCCGGATTTAGCAATCAGCCCCAGCATTTT	CASSPGQGAGFSNQPQHF
TRBJ2-5	-	TRBV5-6	-	TGTGCCAGCAGCTTGGTGGTGGGATGGGAGACCCAGTACTTC	CASSLVVGWETQYF
TRBJ2-3	TRBD1	TRBV7-9	once	TGTGCCAGCAGTTCAGGGCGGGACAGGGATACGGGAGATACGCAGTATTTT	CASSSGRDRDTGDTQYF
TRBJ2-7	TRBD2	TRBV7-9	-	TGTGCCAGCAGCCTCGGACTAGCGGGCGTTCGCGTGCAGTACTTC	CASSLGLAGVRVQYF
TRBJ2-1	TRBD2	TRBV29-1	-	TGCAGCGTCACGGGACTAGCGGGCTACAATGAGCAGTTCTTC	CSVTGLAGYNEQFF
TRBJ2-7	TRBD2	TRBV6-1	-	TGTGCCAGCAGTGACGGACTAGGCAGCTCCTACGAGCAGTACTTC	CASSDGLGSSYEQYF
TRBJ1-5	-	TRBV28	-	TGTGCCAGCAGTTGGTGGGGAGCCGAAATTAATCAGCCCCAGCATTTT	CASSWWGAEINQPQHF
TRBJ2-7	-	TRBV7-3	-	TGTGCCAGCAGCTTAGGTCCCGGCGGACCCTACGAGCAGTACTTC	CASSLGPGGPYEQYF
TRBJ1-2	-	TRBV7-9	-	TGTGCCAGCAGCTTAGTAAGGTCAGACGCCTATGGCTACACCTTC	CASSLVRSDAYGYTF
TRBJ2-7	TRBD2	TRBV7-2	-	TGTGCCAGCAGCTCCCGACTAGCTTCCTACGAGCAGTACTTC	CASSSRLASYEQYF
TRBJ2-7	TRBD1	TRBV5-4	once	TGTGCCAGCAGCTTGGCCGCTGGGACAGGGGTTTACGAGCAGTACTTC	CASSLAAGTGVYEQYF
TRBJ2-7	TRBD1	TRBV9	-	TGTGCCAGCAGCTCCGGGACAGGGGGTGCTCGGGTGGACGAGCAGTACTTC	CASSSGTGGARVDEQYF
TRBJ2-7	-	TRBV29-1	-	TGCAGCGTTGCTCCGGCGGGGTACAGAGGGCTGGACGAGCAGTACTTC	CSVAPAGYRGLDEQYF